Presented here are 9 T cell receptor beta chains from one specimen sequenced in a study of blood T cells in healthy people across ages. Together with a sample-barcoded 5' primer, a J-beta primer mix was included in a second PCR lasting about 7 to 12 cycles. TCRdb processed the 5' RACE reads anew with MiXCR; each CDR3 protein has one entry. The table lists 650,000 to 1,000,000 distinct CDR3 sequences, 46% of them singletons. The sequencing input was blood. These receptors all stem from a man at least 80 years old in good health.

In this sample, this clonotype turned up a few times. V gene TRBV12-3 or TRBV12-4 combines with J gene TRBJ2-1; 8 bases agree with TRBD2. Losses at the gene ends were 7 bases for V and 7 bases for J; bases not matched to a gene: 9. The CDR3 covers 14 residues. The CDR3 nucleotides read TGTGCCAGCACCCTAAACAAGCGGGAGAATGAGCAGTTCTTC. It yields the protein CASTLNKRENEQFF.

This clonotype was counted between two and nine times. The V gene is TRBV20-1, the J gene TRBJ2-7, with D unresolved. The CDR3 covers 15 residues. V was clipped by 6 bases and J by 3 bases, with 21 bases between them. CDR1 DFQATT and CDR2 SNEGSKA come from the germline V gene (reference sequence). The CDR3 sequence is CSAVGQPKFYYEQYF. The DNA of the CDR3 is TGCAGTGCGGTGGGTCAGCCAAAATTCTACTACGAGCAGTACTTC.

Comment on this clonotype: A read error is possible here, since a much larger clone lies one base away. This chain links TRBV10-3 with TRBJ1-2; D possibly corresponds to TRBD1 (5 bases). Germline lookup yields CDR1 ENHRY and CDR2 SYGVKD. Trimming cost V 3 bases and J 6 bases, with 14 bases left between them. The CDR3 covers 14 residues. Here the CDR3 reads CAISDLQGNHGYTF. In DNA, the CDR3 is TGTGCCATCAGTGACCTGCAGGGCAACCATGGCTACACCTTC.

Of note for this clonotype: Possible read error: a much larger clone is one base away. The rearrangement joins TRBV20-1 to TRBJ2-3, with TRBD1 as a possible D gene (6 bases). Germline V gene sequence: CDR1 DFQATT, CDR2 SNEGSKA (reference sequence). The V and J ends lost 8 bases and 1 base respectively, with 22 bases between them. The CDR3 length is 16 residues. CDR3 sequence (DNA): TGCAGTTCTTCTGACAGGAGGCGATTGGGCACAGATACGCAGTATTTT. This codes for CSSSDRRRLGTDTQYF.

The V gene is TRBV28, the J gene TRBJ2-1; perhaps TRBD1 as D (6 bases). V was pared by 1 base and J by 4 bases, with 11 bases between. The length of the CDR3 is 15 residues. Germline V CDR1 and CDR2: MDHEN, SYDVKM. The CDR3 nucleotides are TGTGCCAGCAGTTTATTAACCCAGGGGTACAATGAGCAGTTCTTC. It encodes CASSLLTQGYNEQFF.

This clonotype has a handful of counts. This sequence joins TRBV20-1 and TRBJ2-5; perhaps D is TRBD1 or TRBD2 (5 bases each). V was cut by 0 bases and J by 7 bases, with 15 bases left in between. The CDR3 spans 14 residues. CDR1 is DFQATT, CDR2 SNEGSKA, per germline (reference sequence). The CDR3 loop is CSARDPRGGLTQYF. The CDR3 DNA follows: TGCAGTGCTAGAGATCCAAGGGGCGGACTGACCCAGTACTTC.

The rearrangement uses TRBV4-3 and TRBJ1-4, with D maybe TRBD1 (5 bases). CDR1 and CDR2 from the germline V gene are LGHNA and YSLEER. With 4 bases removed from V and 4 bases from J, the gap between germline ends came to 13 bases. This CDR3 has 15 amino acids. In nucleotides, the CDR3 is TGCGCCAGCAGCCCCGGCGGGGGAGTTAATGAAAAACTGTTTTTT. This translates into CASSPGGGVNEKLFF.

This clonotype came up many times. The genes are TRBV9 and TRBJ2-4, with D possibly matching TRBD1 (6 bases). The CDR3 has 13 residues. V was cut by 4 bases and J by 5 bases, with 10 bases left in between. Germline V gene lookup returns CDR1 SGDLS and CDR2 YYNGEE. CDR3 loop: CASSPAGENIQYF. In nucleotides, the CDR3 is TGTGCCAGCAGCCCCGCAGGGGAAAACATTCAGTACTTC.

The chain recombines TRBV5-6 with TRBJ2-4; tentative D call: TRBD1 (5 bases). This CDR3 spans 17 amino acids. CDR1 and CDR2 (germline): SGHDT, YYEEEE. V was clipped by 4 bases and J by 3 bases, with 20 bases between them. CDR3: CASSGVSRGGDKNIQYF. The CDR3 DNA is TGTGCCAGCAGCGGGGTCAGTAGGGGTGGTGACAAAAACATTCAGTACTTC.